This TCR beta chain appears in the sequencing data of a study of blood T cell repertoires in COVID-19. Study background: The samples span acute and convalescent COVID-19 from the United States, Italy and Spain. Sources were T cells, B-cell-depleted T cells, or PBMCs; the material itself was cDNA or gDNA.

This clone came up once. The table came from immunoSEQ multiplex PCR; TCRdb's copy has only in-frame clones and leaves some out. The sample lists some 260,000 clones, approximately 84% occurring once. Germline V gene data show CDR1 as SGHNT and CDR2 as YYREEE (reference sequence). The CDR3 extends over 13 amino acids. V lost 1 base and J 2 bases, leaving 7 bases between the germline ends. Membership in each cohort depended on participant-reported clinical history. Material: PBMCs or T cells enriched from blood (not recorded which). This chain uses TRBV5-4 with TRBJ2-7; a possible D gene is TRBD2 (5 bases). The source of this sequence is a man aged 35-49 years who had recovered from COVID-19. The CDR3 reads CASSLYGAYEQYF. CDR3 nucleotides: TGTGCCAGCAGCTTGTACGGGGCCTACGAGCAGTACTTC.